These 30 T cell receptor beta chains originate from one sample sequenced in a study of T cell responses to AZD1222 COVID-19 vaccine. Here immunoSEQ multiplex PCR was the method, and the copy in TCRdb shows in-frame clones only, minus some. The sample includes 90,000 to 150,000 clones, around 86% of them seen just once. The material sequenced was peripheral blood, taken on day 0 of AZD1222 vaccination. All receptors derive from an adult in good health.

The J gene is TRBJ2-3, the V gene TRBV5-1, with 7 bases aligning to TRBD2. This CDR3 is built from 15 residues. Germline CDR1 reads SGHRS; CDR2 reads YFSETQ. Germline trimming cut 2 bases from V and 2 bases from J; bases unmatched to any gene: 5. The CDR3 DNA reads TGCGCCAGCAGCTTCCAGCGGGGTTCCACAGATACGCAGTATTTT. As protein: CASSFQRGSTDTQYF.

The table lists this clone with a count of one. The CDR3 spells CASGQGEEKLFF. The CDR3 bases are TGTGCCAGCGGACAGGGAGAGGAAAAACTGTTTTTT. This sequence joins TRBV6-5 and TRBJ1-4; 8 bases map to TRBD1. Trimming at V came to 8 bases and at J to 8 bases, leaving 4 bases not matched to a gene. CDR3 size: 12 residues. From germline, CDR1 is MNHEY and CDR2 SVGAGI.

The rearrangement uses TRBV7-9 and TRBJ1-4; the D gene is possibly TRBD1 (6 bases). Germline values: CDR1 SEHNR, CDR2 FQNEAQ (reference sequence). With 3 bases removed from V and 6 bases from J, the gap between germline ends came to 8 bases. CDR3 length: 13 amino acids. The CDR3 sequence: CASSLDSYEKLFF. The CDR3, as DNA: TGTGCCAGCAGCTTGGACAGTTATGAAAAACTGTTTTTT.

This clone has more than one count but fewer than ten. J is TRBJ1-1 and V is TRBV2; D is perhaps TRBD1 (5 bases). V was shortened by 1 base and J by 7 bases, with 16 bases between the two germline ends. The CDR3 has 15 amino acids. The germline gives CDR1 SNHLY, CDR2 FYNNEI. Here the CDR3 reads CASSEGYRGGGEAFF. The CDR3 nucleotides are TGTGCCAGCAGTGAAGGGTACCGTGGCGGGGGTGAAGCTTTCTTT.

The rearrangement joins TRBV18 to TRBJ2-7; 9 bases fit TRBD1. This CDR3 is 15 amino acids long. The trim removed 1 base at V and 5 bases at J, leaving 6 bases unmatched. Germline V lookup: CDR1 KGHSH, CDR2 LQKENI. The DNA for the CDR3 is TGTGCCAGCTCACCACGGAAGGACAGGGGAAACGAGCAGTACTTC. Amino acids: CASSPRKDRGNEQYF.

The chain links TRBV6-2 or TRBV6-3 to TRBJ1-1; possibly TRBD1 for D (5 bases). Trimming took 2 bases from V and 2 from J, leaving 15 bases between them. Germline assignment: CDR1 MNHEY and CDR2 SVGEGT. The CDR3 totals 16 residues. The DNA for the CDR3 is TGTGCCAGCAGTTACCCCCGCGGGGGACGCAACACTGAAGCTTTCTTT. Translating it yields CASSYPRGGRNTEAFF.

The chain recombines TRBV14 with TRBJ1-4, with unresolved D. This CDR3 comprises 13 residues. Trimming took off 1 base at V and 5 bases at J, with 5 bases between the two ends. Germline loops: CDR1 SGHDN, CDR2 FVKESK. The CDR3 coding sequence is TGTGCCAGCAGCCAAGGTCCCAATGAAAAACTGTTTTTT. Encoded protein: CASSQGPNEKLFF.

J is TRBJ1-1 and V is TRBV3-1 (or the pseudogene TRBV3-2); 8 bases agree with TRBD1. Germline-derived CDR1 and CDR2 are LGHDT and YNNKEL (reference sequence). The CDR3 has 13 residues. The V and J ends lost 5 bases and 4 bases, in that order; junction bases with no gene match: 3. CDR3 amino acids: CASSTTGGTEAFF. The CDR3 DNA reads TGTGCCAGCAGCACAACAGGGGGCACTGAAGCTTTCTTT.

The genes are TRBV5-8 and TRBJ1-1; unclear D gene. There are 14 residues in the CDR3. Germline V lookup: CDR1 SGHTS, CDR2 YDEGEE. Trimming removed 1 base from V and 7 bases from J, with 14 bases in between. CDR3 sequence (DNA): TGTGCCAGCAGCTTGCGGGGAAGAGACAATGAAGCTTTCTTT. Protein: CASSLRGRDNEAFF.

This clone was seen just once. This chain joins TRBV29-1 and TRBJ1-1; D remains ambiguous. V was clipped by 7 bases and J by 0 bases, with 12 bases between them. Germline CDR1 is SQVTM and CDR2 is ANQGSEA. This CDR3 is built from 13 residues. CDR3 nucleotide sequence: TGCAGCGGCCAGACACTTATGAACACTGAAGCTTTCTTT. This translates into CSGQTLMNTEAFF.

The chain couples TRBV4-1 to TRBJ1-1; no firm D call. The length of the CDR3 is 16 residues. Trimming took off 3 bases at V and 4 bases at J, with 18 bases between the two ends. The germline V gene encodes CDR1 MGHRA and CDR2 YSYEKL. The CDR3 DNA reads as TGCGCCAGCAGCCATCCAGAAGGGTCTAGTAGCACTGAAGCTTTCTTT. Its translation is CASSHPEGSSSTEAFF.

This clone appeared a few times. CDR3 sequence (DNA): TGTGCCAGCAACTCATACGAGCAGTACTTC. This encodes CASNSYEQYF. The J gene is TRBJ2-7, the V gene TRBV6-5, with D hard to call. V lost 7 bases to trimming and J lost 4 bases, with 5 bases between them. The CDR3 totals 10 residues. Germline V gene lookup returns CDR1 MNHEY and CDR2 SVGAGI.

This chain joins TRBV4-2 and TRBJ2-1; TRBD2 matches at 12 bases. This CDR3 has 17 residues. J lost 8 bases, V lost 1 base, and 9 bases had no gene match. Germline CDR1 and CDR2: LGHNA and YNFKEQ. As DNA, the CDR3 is TGTGCCAGCAGCCAAGTGGATCGGCTAGCGGGGGGGGATGAGCAGTTCTTC. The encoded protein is CASSQVDRLAGGDEQFF.

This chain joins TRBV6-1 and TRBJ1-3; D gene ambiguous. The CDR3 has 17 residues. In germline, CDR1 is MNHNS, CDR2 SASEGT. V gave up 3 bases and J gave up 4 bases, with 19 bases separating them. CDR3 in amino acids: CASSDLEKSRWGNTIYF. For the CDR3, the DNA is TGTGCCAGCAGTGACCTGGAAAAGAGCCGTTGGGGAAACACCATATATTTT.

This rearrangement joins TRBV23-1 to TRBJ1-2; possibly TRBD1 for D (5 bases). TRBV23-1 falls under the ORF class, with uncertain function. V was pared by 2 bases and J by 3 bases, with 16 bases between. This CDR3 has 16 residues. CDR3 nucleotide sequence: TGCGCCAGCAGTCAAGCAGGACACGGGGCATACTATGGCTACACCTTC. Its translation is CASSQAGHGAYYGYTF.

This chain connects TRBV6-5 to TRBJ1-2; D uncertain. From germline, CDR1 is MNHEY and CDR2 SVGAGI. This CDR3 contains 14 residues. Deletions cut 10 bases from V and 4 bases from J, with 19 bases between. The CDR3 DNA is TGTGCCACGATAGAGACGGGGAGTAGCTATGGCTACACCTTC. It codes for CATIETGSSYGYTF.

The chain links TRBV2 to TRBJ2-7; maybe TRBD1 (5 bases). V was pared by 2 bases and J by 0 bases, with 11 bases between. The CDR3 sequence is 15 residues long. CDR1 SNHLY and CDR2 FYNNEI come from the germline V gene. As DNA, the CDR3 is TGTGCCAGCAGTGAATGGGGCACTTCCTCCTACGAGCAGTACTTC. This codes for CASSEWGTSSYEQYF.

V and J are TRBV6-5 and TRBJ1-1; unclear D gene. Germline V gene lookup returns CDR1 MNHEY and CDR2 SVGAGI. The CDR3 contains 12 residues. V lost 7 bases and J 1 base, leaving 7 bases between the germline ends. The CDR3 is CASKRGNTEAFF. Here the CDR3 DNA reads TGTGCCAGCAAGCGGGGGAACACTGAAGCTTTCTTT.

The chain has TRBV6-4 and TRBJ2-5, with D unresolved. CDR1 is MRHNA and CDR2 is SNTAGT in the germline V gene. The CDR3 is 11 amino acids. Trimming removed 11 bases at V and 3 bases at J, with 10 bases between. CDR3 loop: CAGTHKETQYF. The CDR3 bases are TGTGCCGGCACCCATAAAGAGACCCAGTACTTC.

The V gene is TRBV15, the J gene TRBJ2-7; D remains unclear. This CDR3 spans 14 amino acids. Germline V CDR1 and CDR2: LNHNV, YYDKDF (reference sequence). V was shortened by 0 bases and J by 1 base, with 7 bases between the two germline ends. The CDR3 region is CATSRERRSYEQYF. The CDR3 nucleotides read TGTGCCACCAGCAGAGAAAGACGTTCCTACGAGCAGTACTTC.

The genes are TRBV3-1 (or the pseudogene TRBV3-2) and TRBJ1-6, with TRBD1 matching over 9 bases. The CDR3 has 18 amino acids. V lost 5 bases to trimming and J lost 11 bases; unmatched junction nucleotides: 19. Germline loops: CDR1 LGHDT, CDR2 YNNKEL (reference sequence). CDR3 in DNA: TGTGCCAGCAGCGCCAGGGCATGGCCGGGACAGGGATCGACACCCCTCCACTTT. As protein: CASSARAWPGQGSTPLHF.

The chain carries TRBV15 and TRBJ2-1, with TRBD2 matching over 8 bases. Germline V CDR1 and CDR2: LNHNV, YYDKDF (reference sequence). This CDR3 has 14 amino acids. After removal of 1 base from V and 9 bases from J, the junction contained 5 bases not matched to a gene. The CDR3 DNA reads TGTGCCACCAGCAGAGCGGGGGGGCCGGGTGAGCAGTTCTTC. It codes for CATSRAGGPGEQFF.

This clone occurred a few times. The CDR3 DNA sequence: TGTGCCAGCAGTGACGGCGCTCAGGATGAGCAGTTCTTC. This translates into CASSDGAQDEQFF. The gene calls are TRBV6-1 and TRBJ2-1; D is unclear. The V gene's germline CDR1 is MNHNS and CDR2 SASEGT. The V gene lost 3 bases and the J gene lost 8 bases, with 11 bases spanning the gap. The CDR3 sequence is 13 residues long.

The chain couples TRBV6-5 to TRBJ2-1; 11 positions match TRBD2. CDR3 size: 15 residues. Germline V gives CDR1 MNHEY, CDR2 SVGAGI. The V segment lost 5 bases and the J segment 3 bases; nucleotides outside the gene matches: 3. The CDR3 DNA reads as TGTGCCAGCAGTCATAGCGGGGGGGTCTACAATGAGCAGTTCTTC. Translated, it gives CASSHSGGVYNEQFF.

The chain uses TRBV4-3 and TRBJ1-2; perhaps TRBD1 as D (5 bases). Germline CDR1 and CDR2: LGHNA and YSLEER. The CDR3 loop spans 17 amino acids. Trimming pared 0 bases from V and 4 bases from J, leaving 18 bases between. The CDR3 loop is CASSQDRYGTASYGYTF. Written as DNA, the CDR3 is TGCGCCAGCAGCCAAGATCGATACGGGACGGCCTCCTATGGCTACACCTTC.

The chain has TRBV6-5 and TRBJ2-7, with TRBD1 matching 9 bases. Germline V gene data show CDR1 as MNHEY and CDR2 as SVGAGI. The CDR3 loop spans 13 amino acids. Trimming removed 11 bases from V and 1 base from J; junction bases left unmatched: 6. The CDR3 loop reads CAHSGTGSYEQYF. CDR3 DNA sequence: TGTGCCCACTCGGGGACAGGGTCCTACGAGCAGTACTTC.

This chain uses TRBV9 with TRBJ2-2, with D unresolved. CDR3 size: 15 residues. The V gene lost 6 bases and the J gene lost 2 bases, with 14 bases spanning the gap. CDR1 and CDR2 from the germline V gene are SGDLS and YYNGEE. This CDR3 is CASTPNGINTGELFF. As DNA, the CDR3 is TGTGCCAGCACTCCCAATGGGATAAACACCGGGGAGCTGTTTTTT.

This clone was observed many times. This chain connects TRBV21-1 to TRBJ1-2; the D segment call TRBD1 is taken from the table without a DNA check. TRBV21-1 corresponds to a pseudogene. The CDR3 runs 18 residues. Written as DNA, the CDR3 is TGTGCCAGCAGCAAACATTCAGGGGTCCTCGTCTACAACTATGGCTACACCTTC. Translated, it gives CASSKHSGVLVYNYGYTF.

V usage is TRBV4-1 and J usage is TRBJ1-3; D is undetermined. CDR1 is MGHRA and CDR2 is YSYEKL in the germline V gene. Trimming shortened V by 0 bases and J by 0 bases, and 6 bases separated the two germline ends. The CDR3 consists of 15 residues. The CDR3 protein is CASSQDPISGNTIYF. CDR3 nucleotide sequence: TGCGCCAGCAGCCAAGACCCTATCTCTGGAAACACCATATATTTT.

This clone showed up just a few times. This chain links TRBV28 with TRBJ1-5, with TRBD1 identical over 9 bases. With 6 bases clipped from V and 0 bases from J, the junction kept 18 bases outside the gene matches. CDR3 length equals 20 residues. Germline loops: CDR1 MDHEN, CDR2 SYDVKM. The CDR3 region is CASSDFSPDRGLYSNQPQHF. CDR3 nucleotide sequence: TGTGCCAGCAGCGATTTTAGCCCGGACAGGGGACTTTATAGCAATCAGCCCCAGCATTTT.